This entry lists 10 T cell receptor beta chains sequenced from one sample in a study of immune evolution from preneoplasia to lung adenocarcinoma. Profiled with immunoSEQ multiplex PCR; TCRdb holds only in-frame clones, not every one. The sample has approximately 4,900 clones; around 85% are singletons. The source material was FFPE minimally invasive lung adenocarcinoma tissue. These receptors were collected from a person aged 45 to 69 with lung adenocarcinoma.

The rearrangement links TRBV7-9 to TRBJ1-2; unclear D gene. Germline CDR1 is SEHNR and CDR2 is FQNEAQ (reference sequence). The CDR3 sequence is 14 residues long. Trimming removed 1 base at V and 2 bases at J, with 8 bases between. CDR3 DNA sequence: TGTGCCAGCAGCTTAGTCGGGGAAAACTATGGCTACACCTTC. Translating it yields CASSLVGENYGYTF.

The chain carries TRBV5-1 and TRBJ2-3, with D perhaps matching TRBD2 (6 bases). Germline CDR1 is SGHRS and CDR2 is YFSETQ. V shed 4 bases and J shed 3 bases, with 21 bases lying between them. The CDR3 runs 17 residues. CDR3 sequence (DNA): TGCGCCAGCAGCCCCATGAGGAGCGGGCCACGTACAGATACGCAGTATTTT. Encoded protein: CASSPMRSGPRTDTQYF.

This clone was observed a handful of times. The chain links TRBV28 to TRBJ1-5; D might be TRBD1 (5 bases). The germline CDR1 and CDR2 sequences are MDHEN and SYDVKM. The CDR3 extends over 15 amino acids. V shed 5 bases and J shed 4 bases, with 15 bases lying between them. This chain's CDR3 is CASSPATDRNQPQHF. The DNA of the CDR3 is TGTGCCAGCAGTCCGGCGACAGATCGAAATCAGCCCCAGCATTTT.

As DNA, the CDR3 is TGTGCCAGCAGGGACAACCTTAACTATGGCTACACCTTC. It encodes CASRDNLNYGYTF. V is TRBV2 and J is TRBJ1-2; TRBD1 might be the D (5 bases). The V gene lost 6 bases and the J gene lost 1 base, with 9 bases spanning the gap. CDR1 is SNHLY and CDR2 is FYNNEI in the germline V gene. The CDR3 loop spans 13 amino acids.

The chain uses TRBV7-2 and TRBJ1-4; tentative D call: TRBD1 (5 bases). Trimming removed 1 base at V and 8 bases at J, with 14 bases between. Per the germline V gene, CDR1 is SGHTA and CDR2 is FQGNSA. This CDR3 comprises 15 residues. The CDR3 loop reads CASSLDRGPEEKLFF. CDR3 nucleotide sequence: TGTGCCAGCAGCTTAGATCGGGGACCTGAAGAAAAACTGTTTTTT. The whole variable domain, remainder taken from reference TRBV7-2 and TRBJ1-4, is GAGVSQSPSNKVTEKGKDVELRCDPISGHTALYWYRQSLGQGLEFLIYFQGNSAPDKSGLPSDRFSAERTGGSVSTLTIQRTQQEDSAVYLCASSLDRGPEEKLFFGSGTQLSVL.

V and J are TRBV28 and TRBJ2-7; 7 bases line up with TRBD1. Germline CDR1 reads MDHEN; CDR2 reads SYDVKM. Germline trimming cut 3 bases from V and 6 bases from J; bases unmatched to any gene: 8. The CDR3 is 14 residues long. CDR3 region: CASSFAATGFEQYF. The CDR3 bases are TGTGCCAGCAGTTTCGCGGCGACAGGGTTCGAGCAGTACTTC.

The chain joins TRBV28 to TRBJ2-3; no firm D call. In germline, CDR1 is MDHEN, CDR2 SYDVKM. With 3 bases removed from V and 0 bases from J, the gap between germline ends came to 10 bases. The CDR3 length is 15 residues. For the CDR3, the DNA is TGTGCCAGCAGTTTGCGTCAAGAGAGCACAGATACGCAGTATTTT. The encoded protein is CASSLRQESTDTQYF.

The chain employs TRBV28 and TRBJ2-5; possible D gene TRBD1, 6 bases. Germline V gives CDR1 MDHEN, CDR2 SYDVKM. Trimming left V 5 bases short and J 5 bases short, with 12 bases between. This CDR3 comprises 13 residues. For the CDR3, the DNA is TGTGCCAGCAGTGCGGACAGTTGGGAGACCCAGTACTTC. Residues: CASSADSWETQYF. The whole variable domain, filled in from reference TRBV28 and TRBJ2-5, reads DVKVTQSSRYLVKRTGEKVFLECVQDMDHENMFWYRQDPGLGLRLIYFSYDVKMKEKGDIPEGYSVSREKKERFSLILESASTNQTSMYLCASSADSWETQYFGPGTRLLVL.

V and J are TRBV30 and TRBJ1-5; 7 nucleotides align to TRBD1. In germline, CDR1 is GTSNPN, CDR2 SVGIG (reference sequence). Germline trimming cut 2 bases from V and 5 bases from J; bases unmatched to any gene: 3. CDR3 length: 13 residues. CDR3 nucleotides: TGTGCCTGGAGTCTAACAGGGGATCAGCCCCAGCATTTT. Protein sequence: CAWSLTGDQPQHF. The entire variable domain, with the rest obtained from reference TRBV30 and TRBJ1-5, is as follows: SQTIHQWPATLVQPVGSPLSLECTVEGTSNPNLYWYRQAAGRGLQLLFYSVGIGQISSEVPQNLSASRPQDRQFILSSKKLLLSDSGFYLCAWSLTGDQPQHFGDGTRLSIL.

The V gene is TRBV30, the J gene TRBJ1-2; D is unclear. Trimming left V 0 bases short and J 2 bases short, with 13 bases between. The CDR3 runs 15 residues. CDR1 GTSNPN and CDR2 SVGIG come from the germline V gene (reference sequence). The CDR3 is CAWSVSRGGNYGYTF. CDR3 DNA sequence: TGTGCCTGGAGTGTGTCCCGCGGAGGAAACTATGGCTACACCTTC.